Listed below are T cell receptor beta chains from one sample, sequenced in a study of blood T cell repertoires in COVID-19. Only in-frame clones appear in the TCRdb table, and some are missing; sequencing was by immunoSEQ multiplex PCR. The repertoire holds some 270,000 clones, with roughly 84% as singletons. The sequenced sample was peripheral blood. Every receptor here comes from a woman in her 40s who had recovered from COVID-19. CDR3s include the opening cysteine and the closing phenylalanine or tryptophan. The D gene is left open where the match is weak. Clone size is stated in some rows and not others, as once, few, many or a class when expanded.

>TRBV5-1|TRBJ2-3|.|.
TGCGCCACCTCCCCGGGGTACACAGATACGCAGTATTTT
CATSPGYTDTQYF
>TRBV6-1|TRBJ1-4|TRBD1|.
TGTGCCAGCAGTGAATTTGATCGGACAGGGGCTGAAAAACTGTTTTTT
CASSEFDRTGAEKLFF
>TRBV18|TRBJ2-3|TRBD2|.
TGTGCCAGCTCACCGATGGAGCGGGGCGTGGGGGATACGCAGTATTTT
CASSPMERGVGDTQYF
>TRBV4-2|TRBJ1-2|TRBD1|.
TGTGCCAGCAGCCAGACTCGAGGGGGGACAGGGGTTTTTCCGCGCGGCTACACCTTC
CASSQTRGGTGVFPRGYTF
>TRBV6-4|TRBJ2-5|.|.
TGTGCCAGCAGTGACTATCAGGGGTTATCAGCTGACCAAGAGACCCAGTACTTC
CASSDYQGLSADQETQYF
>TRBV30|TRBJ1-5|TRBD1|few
TGTGCCTGGAGCCCACAGGGGCGACAGCCCCAGCATTTT
CAWSPQGRQPQHF
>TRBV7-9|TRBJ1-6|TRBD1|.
TGTGCCAGCAGCTTGGGGGACAGGGTCGGACCCCTCCACTTT
CASSLGDRVGPLHF
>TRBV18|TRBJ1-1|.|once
TGTGCCAGCTCACCGCTGACGGCAGGGTACACTGAAGCTTTCTTT
CASSPLTAGYTEAFF
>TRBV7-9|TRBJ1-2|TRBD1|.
TGTGCCAGCAGCTACGGGACAGGGAGCTATGGCTACACCTTC
CASSYGTGSYGYTF
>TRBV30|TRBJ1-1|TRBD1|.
TGTGCCTCCGACAGGGCTAACACTGAAGCTTTCTTT
CASDRANTEAFF
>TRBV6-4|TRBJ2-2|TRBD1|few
TGTGCCAGCAGTGACTCGATCGACAGGGGCGGTAGGACCGGGGAGCTGTTTTTT
CASSDSIDRGGRTGELFF
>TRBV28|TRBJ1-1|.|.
TGTGCCAGCAGTTTAAACAGGGACACTGAAGCTTTCTTT
CASSLNRDTEAFF